These 27 T cell receptor beta chains came from one sample sequenced in a study of blood T cells in healthy people across ages (dated by TCRdb to 2015 to 2017). Library preparation was by 5' RACE. Sequencing was performed on an Illumina HiSeq 2500. A second about 7 to 12 cycle PCR used a sample-barcoded 5' primer and a J-beta primer mix. The raw public reads went through TCRdb reprocessing: fastp at Q25, MiXCR clone calling, in-frame beta chains kept. A single entry per CDR3 protein holds the most common genes and DNA from its merged rows. This sample gives about 760,000 distinct CDR3 sequences in total; 56% of them show up just once. The ten largest clones capture approximately 24% of the sample. Sequencing was done on a sample of blood. All receptors derive from a man in his forties in good health.

V and J are TRBV3-1 and TRBJ2-5; no clear D. V was pared by 0 bases and J by 11 bases, with 13 bases between. Germline CDR1 LGHDT, CDR2 YNNKEL (reference sequence). The CDR3 totals 13 residues. The CDR3 here is CASSQDFYNEQYF. CDR3 nucleotides: TGTGCCAGCAGCCAAGATTTTTACAATGAGCAGTACTTC.

This chain uses TRBV29-1 with TRBJ2-5; 7 nucleotides align to TRBD1. The last part of the DNA fits TRBJ2-1 better; the J call may be wrong. This CDR3 spans 15 amino acids. Germline V gives CDR1 SQVTM, CDR2 ANQGSEA. CDR3 sequence reads: CSVKKTGTAQETQFF. The CDR3 DNA reads as TGCAGCGTTAAAAAAACCGGGACAGCCCAAGAGACCCAGTTCTTC.

This rearrangement joins TRBV20-1 to TRBJ2-5; maybe TRBD2 (6 bases). Germline V lookup: CDR1 DFQATT, CDR2 SNEGSKA (reference sequence). The CDR3 totals 11 residues. V was pared by 7 bases and J by 11 bases, with 17 bases between. CDR3: CSVRLGRGQYF. CDR3 nucleotides: TGCAGTGTCAGGTTAGGACGGGGGCAGTACTTC.

Concerning this clonotype itself: At one boundary the junction diverges from the germline segment, which might be a read error. The chain is built from TRBV29-1 and TRBJ2-3, with 12 positions matching TRBD2. Germline V gene lookup returns CDR1 SQVTM and CDR2 ANQGSEA. The CDR3 sequence is 15 residues long. The CDR3 loop is CSVETSGSRTETQYF. CDR3 coding DNA: TGCAGCGTAGAGACTAGCGGGAGCCGCACAGAGACGCAGTATTTT.

CDR3 sequence (DNA): TGTGCCAGCAGACTAGACTCCGCAGGGGGCGAGCAGTTCTTC. This codes for CASRLDSAGGEQFF. This chain links TRBV6-2 or TRBV6-3 with TRBJ2-1; 8 bases agree with TRBD1. CDR3 size: 14 residues. The V gene's germline CDR1 is MNHEY and CDR2 SVGEGT. Trimming removed 6 bases from V and 10 bases from J; junction bases left unmatched: 11.

The genes are TRBV20-1 and TRBJ2-4; tentative D call: TRBD2 (5 bases). TRBJ2-7 explains the end of the DNA better; the J call may be wrong. Germline V gene data show CDR1 as DFQATT and CDR2 as SNEGSKA (reference sequence). CDR3 size: 13 residues. CDR3 loop: CSARDLNSYEQYF. The CDR3 nucleotides are TGCAGTGCTAGGGACTTAAACTCCTACGAGCAGTACTTC.

V usage is TRBV28 and J usage is TRBJ1-1; 9 nucleotides match TRBD1. Germline V CDR1 and CDR2: MDHEN, SYDVKM. The CDR3 length is 17 residues. The V and J ends lost 2 bases and 6 bases, in that order; junction bases with no gene match: 13. The CDR3 spells CASSLRLGGQGQAEAFF. The CDR3 nucleotides are TGTGCCAGCAGTTTACGGTTGGGAGGACAGGGGCAGGCTGAAGCTTTCTTT.

The chain carries TRBV29-1 and TRBJ2-1; D is undetermined. Trimming pared 6 bases from V and 8 bases from J, leaving 17 bases between. Germline loops: CDR1 SQVTM, CDR2 ANQGSEA. This CDR3 has 13 residues. The CDR3 bases are TGCAGCGTCACGCGAAGATCCCGCGATGAGCAGTTCTTC. It specifies CSVTRRSRDEQFF.

This chain links TRBV6-2 or TRBV6-3 with TRBJ1-1; D remains unclear. V lost 2 bases to trimming and J lost 2 bases, with 9 bases between them. Germline assignment: CDR1 MNHEY and CDR2 SVGEGT. This CDR3 spans 14 amino acids. CDR3 region: CASSYVGENTEAFF. CDR3 DNA: TGTGCCAGCAGTTACGTCGGCGAAAACACTGAAGCTTTCTTT.

This clonotype was seen only a few times. This rearrangement joins TRBV20-1 to TRBJ2-1; 11 nucleotides match TRBD2. This CDR3 contains 15 residues. Germline CDR1 is DFQATT and CDR2 is SNEGSKA (reference sequence). The V and J ends lost 6 bases and 8 bases, in that order; junction bases with no gene match: 12. The CDR3 protein is CSAQPTSGVGYEQFF. As DNA, the CDR3 is TGCAGTGCCCAACCGACTAGCGGGGTAGGATATGAGCAGTTCTTC.

The chain is built from TRBV20-1 and TRBJ2-3; D is undetermined. V shed 7 bases and J shed 4 bases, with 12 bases lying between them. The germline V gene encodes CDR1 DFQATT and CDR2 SNEGSKA (reference sequence). This CDR3 contains 12 residues. The CDR3 DNA sequence: TGCAGTGTGGCCCCGAAGGCAGATACGCAGTATTTT. It encodes CSVAPKADTQYF.

The gene calls are TRBV15 and TRBJ2-7; D may correspond to TRBD1 or TRBD2 (5 bases each). The germline V gene encodes CDR1 LNHNV and CDR2 YYDKDF (reference sequence). The CDR3 covers 15 residues. V was cut by 4 bases and J by 1 base, with 14 bases left in between. The CDR3 here is CATSKDGTRSYEQYF. CDR3 sequence (DNA): TGTGCCACCAGCAAAGATGGGACCAGGTCCTACGAGCAGTACTTC.

The CDR3 DNA sequence: TGCAGTGCTGGCTCAGGAGCAGGGGGGGGGGAGACCCAGTACTTC. Its translation: CSAGSGAGGGETQYF. This sequence joins TRBV20-1 and TRBJ2-5; D may match TRBD1 or TRBD2 (7 bases each). Germline assignment: CDR1 DFQATT and CDR2 SNEGSKA (reference sequence). The CDR3 extends over 15 amino acids. V lost 5 bases and J 5 bases, leaving 21 bases between the germline ends.

Of note for this clonotype: A read error may account for a junction end that differs from germline. The gene calls are TRBV6-4 and TRBJ2-6, with TRBD2 as a possible D gene (5 bases). Germline values: CDR1 MRHNA, CDR2 SNTAGT. There are 14 residues in the CDR3. The CDR3 DNA reads as TGTGACAGCAGCACGGGGTCTGGGGCCAACGTCCTGACTTTC. Translation gives CDSSTGSGANVLTF.

The table lists this clonotype with a few counts. V is TRBV21-1 and J is TRBJ2-1; the D call TRBD2 from the table was never checked on the DNA. TRBV21-1 is given as a pseudogene. This CDR3 has 16 residues. CDR3 residues: CASSPRLAASYNEQFF. CDR3 coding DNA: TGTGCCAGCAGCCCAAGACTAGCGGCCTCGTACAATGAGCAGTTCTTC.

The gene calls are TRBV20-1 and TRBJ2-7, with 10 bases lining up with TRBD2. The CDR3 sequence is 15 residues long. The germline CDR1 and CDR2 sequences are DFQATT and SNEGSKA (reference sequence). V shed 0 bases and J 2 bases; nucleotides not matched to a gene: 4. The CDR3 bases are TGCAGTGCTAGAGAACAGCGGGAGGGGACCTACGAGCAGTACTTC. It translates to CSAREQREGTYEQYF.

The chain is built from TRBV6-6 and TRBJ2-3; 11 positions agree with TRBD1. V gave up 0 bases and J gave up 4 bases; unmatched junction bases: 3. Germline V gene sequence: CDR1 MNHNY, CDR2 SVGAGI (reference sequence). This CDR3 comprises 16 residues. The CDR3: CASSYSPGQGADTQYF. The CDR3 DNA is TGTGCCAGCAGTTACTCTCCGGGACAGGGGGCAGATACGCAGTATTTT.

The chain recombines TRBV28 with TRBJ2-7, with D hard to call. V lost 6 bases, J lost 3 bases, and 21 bases lay in between. The CDR3 has 16 residues. Germline assignment: CDR1 MDHEN and CDR2 SYDVKM. The CDR3, as DNA: TGTGCCAGCAGACCTAGAATCCCTCTCTCAGACTACGAGCAGTACTTC. Its translation is CASRPRIPLSDYEQYF.

V and J are TRBV20-1 and TRBJ2-1, with 10 bases lining up with TRBD2. With 5 bases clipped from V and 8 bases from J, the junction kept 9 bases outside the gene matches. This CDR3 contains 14 residues. The germline gives CDR1 DFQATT, CDR2 SNEGSKA (reference sequence). CDR3 residues: CSAASGRAGDEQFF. The CDR3, as DNA: TGCAGTGCTGCGAGCGGGAGGGCCGGGGATGAGCAGTTCTTC.

V gene TRBV5-5 combines with J gene TRBJ2-7; a possible D gene is TRBD2 (5 bases). The CDR3 has 14 residues. V gave up 0 bases and J gave up 4 bases, with 11 bases separating them. Germline V gene sequence: CDR1 SGHKS, CDR2 YYEKEE (reference sequence). CDR3 sequence reads: CASSLAEAVYEQYF. The CDR3 DNA reads TGTGCCAGCAGCTTGGCGGAAGCGGTGTACGAGCAGTACTTC.

The chain carries TRBV29-1 and TRBJ2-7; TRBD1 agrees at 10 bases. This CDR3 is built from 14 residues. J gave up 3 bases and V 3 bases, and 5 bases lay outside the gene matches. The germline CDR1 and CDR2 sequences are SQVTM and ANQGSEA. CDR3 loop: CSVDMRDRGYEQYF. The DNA of the CDR3 is TGCAGCGTTGACATGAGGGACAGGGGCTACGAGCAGTACTTC.

The V and J genes are TRBV7-2 and TRBJ2-7, with D possibly being TRBD2 (5 bases). The CDR3 has 15 residues. CDR1 SGHTA and CDR2 FQGNSA come from the germline V gene. Trimming pared 5 bases from V and 2 bases from J, leaving 16 bases between. The CDR3 nucleotides read TGTGCCAGCAGCCGTGGACGAGCGGCCGCCTACGAGCAGTACTTC. Residues: CASSRGRAAAYEQYF.

The chain recombines TRBV7-6 with TRBJ2-3; 7 bases are shared with TRBD1. With 4 bases clipped from V and 4 bases from J, the junction kept 5 bases outside the gene matches. The CDR3 length is 14 residues. Germline V gene data show CDR1 as SGHVS and CDR2 as FNYEAQ. CDR3 residues: CASSSRDSADTQYF. The CDR3, as DNA: TGTGCCAGCAGCTCCCGGGACAGCGCAGATACGCAGTATTTT.

This rearrangement joins TRBV6-5 to TRBJ2-7, with 8 bases that match TRBD1. V shed 2 bases, J shed 0 bases, and the junction held 3 bases outside the gene matches. Germline CDR1 MNHEY, CDR2 SVGAGI. This CDR3 has 15 amino acids. In DNA form, the CDR3 reads TGTGCCAGCAGTTACGGGACAGGAGCCTCCTACGAGCAGTACTTC. Protein product: CASSYGTGASYEQYF.

The J gene is TRBJ2-5, the V gene TRBV6-5; the D is unclear. V lost 7 bases and J 11 bases, leaving 14 bases between the germline ends. The CDR3 totals 11 residues. CDR1 and CDR2 (germline): MNHEY, SVGAGI. This CDR3 is CASKDRDGQYF. The CDR3 bases are TGTGCCAGCAAGGATCGAGACGGGCAGTACTTC.

This clonotype was detected many times. The chain links TRBV10-3 to TRBJ2-3; D may match TRBD1 or TRBD2 (5 bases each). The germline gives CDR1 ENHRY, CDR2 SYGVKD. V was pared by 11 bases and J by 5 bases, with 23 bases between. CDR3 length: 15 residues. CDR3 bases: TGTGCCTCAAATCCCTCGGGGCCCCCCTTAGATACGCAGTATTTT. Its translation is CASNPSGPPLDTQYF.

This chain connects TRBV20-1 to TRBJ1-1, with D perhaps TRBD1 (5 bases). Germline lookup yields CDR1 DFQATT and CDR2 SNEGSKA (reference sequence). This CDR3 has 14 amino acids. V was cut by 1 base and J by 1 base, with 10 bases left in between. The CDR3 here is CSARGAGRNTEAFF. CDR3 DNA sequence: TGCAGTGCTAGAGGGGCAGGGCGGAACACTGAAGCTTTCTTT.